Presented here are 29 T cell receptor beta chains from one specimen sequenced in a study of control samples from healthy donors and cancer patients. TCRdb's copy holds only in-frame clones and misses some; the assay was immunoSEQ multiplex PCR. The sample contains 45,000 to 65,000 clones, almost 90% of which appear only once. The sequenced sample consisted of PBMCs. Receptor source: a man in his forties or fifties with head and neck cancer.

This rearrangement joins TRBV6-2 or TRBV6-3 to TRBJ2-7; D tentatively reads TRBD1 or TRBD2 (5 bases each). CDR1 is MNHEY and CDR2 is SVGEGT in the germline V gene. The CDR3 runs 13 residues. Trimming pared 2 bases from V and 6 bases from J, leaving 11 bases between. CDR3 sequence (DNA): TGTGCCAGCAGTTACCGAGGGGAGAGCGAGCAGTACTTC. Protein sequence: CASSYRGESEQYF.

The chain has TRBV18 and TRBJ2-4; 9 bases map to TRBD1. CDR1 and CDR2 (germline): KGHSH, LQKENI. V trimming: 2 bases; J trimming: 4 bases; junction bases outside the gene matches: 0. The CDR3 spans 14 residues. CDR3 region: CASSPDRGKNIQYF. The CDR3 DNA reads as TGTGCCAGCTCACCAGACAGGGGGAAAAACATTCAGTACTTC.

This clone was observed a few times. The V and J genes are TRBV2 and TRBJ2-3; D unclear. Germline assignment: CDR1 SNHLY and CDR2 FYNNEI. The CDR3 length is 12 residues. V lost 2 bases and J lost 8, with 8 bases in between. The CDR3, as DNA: TGTGCCAGCAGTGAAATCGTGGGTACGCAGTATTTT. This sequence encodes CASSEIVGTQYF. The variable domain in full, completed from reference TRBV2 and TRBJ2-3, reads EPEVTQTPSHQVTQMGQEVILRCVPISNHLYFYWYRQILGQKVEFLVSFYNNEISEKSEIFDDQFSVERPDGSNFTLKIRSTKLEDSAMYFCASSEIVGTQYFGPGTRLTVL.

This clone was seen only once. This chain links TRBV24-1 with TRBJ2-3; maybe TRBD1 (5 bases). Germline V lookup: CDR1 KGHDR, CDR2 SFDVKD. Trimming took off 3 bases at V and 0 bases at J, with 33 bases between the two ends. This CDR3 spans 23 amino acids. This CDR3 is CATSDPLGRPDKSPTPSTDTQYF. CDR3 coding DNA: TGTGCCACCAGTGATCCACTTGGGCGTCCGGACAAATCCCCAACCCCTAGCACAGATACGCAGTATTTT.

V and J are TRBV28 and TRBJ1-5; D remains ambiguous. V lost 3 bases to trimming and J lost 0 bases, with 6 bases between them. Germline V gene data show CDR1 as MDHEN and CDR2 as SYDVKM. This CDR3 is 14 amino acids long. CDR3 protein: CASSFHYSNQPQHF. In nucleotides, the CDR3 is TGTGCCAGCAGTTTCCACTATAGCAATCAGCCCCAGCATTTT.

The DNA of the CDR3 is TGTGCTAGTGGTTTGGGGGGACTAGCGTACTACGAGCAGTACTTC. It translates to CASGLGGLAYYEQYF. J is TRBJ2-7 and V is TRBV12-5; 10 nucleotides match TRBD2. Per the germline V gene, CDR1 is LGHNT and CDR2 is FRNRAP. CDR3 length: 15 residues. V shed 1 base, J shed 3 bases, and the junction held 3 bases outside the gene matches.

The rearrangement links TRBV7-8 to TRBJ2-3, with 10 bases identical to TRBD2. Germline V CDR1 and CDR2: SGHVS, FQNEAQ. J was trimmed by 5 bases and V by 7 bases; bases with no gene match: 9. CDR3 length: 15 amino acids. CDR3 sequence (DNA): TGTGCCAGCATTGAGCGGGAGGGCCCGGGAGATACGCAGTATTTT. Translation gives CASIEREGPGDTQYF.

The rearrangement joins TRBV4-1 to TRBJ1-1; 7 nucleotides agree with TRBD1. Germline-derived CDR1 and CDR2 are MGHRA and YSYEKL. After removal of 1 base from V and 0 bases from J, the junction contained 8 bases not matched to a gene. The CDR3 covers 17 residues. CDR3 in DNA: TGCGCCAGCAGCCAAGCCGCTCCGGGACAGATGAACACTGAAGCTTTCTTT. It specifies CASSQAAPGQMNTEAFF.

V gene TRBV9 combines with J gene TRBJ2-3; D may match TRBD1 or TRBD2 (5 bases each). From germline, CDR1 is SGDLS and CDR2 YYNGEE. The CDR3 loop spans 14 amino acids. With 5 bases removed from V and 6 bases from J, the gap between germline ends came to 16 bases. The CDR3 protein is CASRKGTTVDTQYF. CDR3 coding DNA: TGTGCCAGCAGGAAGGGGACGACGGTGGATACGCAGTATTTT.

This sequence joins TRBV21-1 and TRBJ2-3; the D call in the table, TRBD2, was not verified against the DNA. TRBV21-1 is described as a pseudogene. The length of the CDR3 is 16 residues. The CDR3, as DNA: TGTGCCAGCAGCAAAGTGGGGGGGTTCCACACAGATACGCAGTATTTT. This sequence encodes CASSKVGGFHTDTQYF.

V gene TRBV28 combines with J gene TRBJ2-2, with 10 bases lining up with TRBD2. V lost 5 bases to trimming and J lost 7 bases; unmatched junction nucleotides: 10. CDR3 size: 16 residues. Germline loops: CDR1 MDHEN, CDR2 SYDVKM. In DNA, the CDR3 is TGTGCCAGCAGTGCCCGGCGACTAGCGGGTTTCGGGGAGCTGTTTTTT. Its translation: CASSARRLAGFGELFF.

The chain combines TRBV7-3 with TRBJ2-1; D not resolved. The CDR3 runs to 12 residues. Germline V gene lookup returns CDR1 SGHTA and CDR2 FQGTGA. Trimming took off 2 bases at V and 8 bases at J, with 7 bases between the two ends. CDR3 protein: CASSLSGYEQFF. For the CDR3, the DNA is TGTGCCAGCAGCTTATCTGGCTATGAGCAGTTCTTC.

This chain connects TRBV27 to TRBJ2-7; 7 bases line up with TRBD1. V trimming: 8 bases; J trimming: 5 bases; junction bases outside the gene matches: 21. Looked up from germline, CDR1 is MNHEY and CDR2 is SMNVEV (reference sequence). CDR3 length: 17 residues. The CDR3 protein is CASLYADREDFPNEQYF. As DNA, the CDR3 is TGTGCCAGCCTTTACGCCGACAGGGAAGATTTCCCCAACGAGCAGTACTTC.

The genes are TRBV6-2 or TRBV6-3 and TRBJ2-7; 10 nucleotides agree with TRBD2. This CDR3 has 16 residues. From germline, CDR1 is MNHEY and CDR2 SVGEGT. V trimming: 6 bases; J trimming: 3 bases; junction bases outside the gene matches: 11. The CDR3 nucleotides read TGTGCCAGCAGCCCTAGCGGGAGTCAAGTTAGCTACGAGCAGTACTTC. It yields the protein CASSPSGSQVSYEQYF.

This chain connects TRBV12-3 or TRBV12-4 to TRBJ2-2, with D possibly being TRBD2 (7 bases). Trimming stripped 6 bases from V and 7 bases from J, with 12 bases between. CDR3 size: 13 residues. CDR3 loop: CASSAGADGELFF. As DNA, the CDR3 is TGTGCCAGCAGCGCGGGGGCCGACGGGGAGCTGTTTTTT.

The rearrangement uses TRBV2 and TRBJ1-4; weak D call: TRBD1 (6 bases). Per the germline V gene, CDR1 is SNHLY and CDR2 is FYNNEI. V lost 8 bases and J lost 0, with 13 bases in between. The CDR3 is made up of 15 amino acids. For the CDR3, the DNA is TGTGCCAGCCGAAGACAGGTTACAACTAATGAAAAACTGTTTTTT. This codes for CASRRQVTTNEKLFF. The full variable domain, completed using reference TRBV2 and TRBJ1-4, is EPEVTQTPSHQVTQMGQEVILRCVPISNHLYFYWYRQILGQKVEFLVSFYNNEISEKSEIFDDQFSVERPDGSNFTLKIRSTKLEDSAMYFCASRRQVTTNEKLFFGSGTQLSVL.

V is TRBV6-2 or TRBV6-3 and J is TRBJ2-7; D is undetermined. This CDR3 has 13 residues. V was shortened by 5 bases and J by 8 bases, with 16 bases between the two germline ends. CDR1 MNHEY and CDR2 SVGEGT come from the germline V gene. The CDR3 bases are TGTGCCAGCAGTCTCAAATCCACGACTCAGCAGTACTTC. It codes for CASSLKSTTQQYF.

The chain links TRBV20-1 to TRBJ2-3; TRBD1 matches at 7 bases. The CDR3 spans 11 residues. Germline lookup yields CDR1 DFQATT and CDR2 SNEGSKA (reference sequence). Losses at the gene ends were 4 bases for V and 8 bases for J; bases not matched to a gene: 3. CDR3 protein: CSATTGSTQYF. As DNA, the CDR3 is TGCAGTGCTACGACAGGGAGTACGCAGTATTTT.

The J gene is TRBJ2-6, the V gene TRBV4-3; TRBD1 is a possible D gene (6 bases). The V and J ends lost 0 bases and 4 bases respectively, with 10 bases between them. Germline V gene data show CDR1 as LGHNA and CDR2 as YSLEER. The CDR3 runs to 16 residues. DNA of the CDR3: TGCGCCAGCAGCCAAGATACAGGGACCGGGGCCAACGTCCTGACTTTC. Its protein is CASSQDTGTGANVLTF.

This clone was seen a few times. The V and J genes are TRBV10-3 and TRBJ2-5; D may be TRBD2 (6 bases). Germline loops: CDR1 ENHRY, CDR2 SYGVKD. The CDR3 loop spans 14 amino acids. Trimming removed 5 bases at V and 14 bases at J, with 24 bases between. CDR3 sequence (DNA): TGTGCCATCAGTTCCTCCGGGACTCCAAGCTCACTATACTTC. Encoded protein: CAISSSGTPSSLYF.

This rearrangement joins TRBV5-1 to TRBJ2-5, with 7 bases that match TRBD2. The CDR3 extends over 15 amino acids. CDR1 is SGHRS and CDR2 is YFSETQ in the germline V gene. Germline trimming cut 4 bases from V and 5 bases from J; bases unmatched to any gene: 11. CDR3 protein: CASSLLGGYGETQYF. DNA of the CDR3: TGCGCCAGCAGCCTCCTGGGAGGGTACGGTGAGACCCAGTACTTC.

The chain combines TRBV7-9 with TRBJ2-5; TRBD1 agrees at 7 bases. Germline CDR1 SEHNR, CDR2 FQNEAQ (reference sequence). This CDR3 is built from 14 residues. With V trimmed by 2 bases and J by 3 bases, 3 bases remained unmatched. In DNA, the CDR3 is TGTGCCAGCAGCTTACAGACAGGGAAAGAGACCCAGTACTTC. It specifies CASSLQTGKETQYF. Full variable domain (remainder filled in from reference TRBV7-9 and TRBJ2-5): DTGVSQNPRHKITKRGQNVTFRCDPISEHNRLYWYRQTLGQGPEFLTYFQNEAQLEKSRLLSDRFSAERPKGSFSTLEIQRTEQGDSAMYLCASSLQTGKETQYFGPGTRLLVL.

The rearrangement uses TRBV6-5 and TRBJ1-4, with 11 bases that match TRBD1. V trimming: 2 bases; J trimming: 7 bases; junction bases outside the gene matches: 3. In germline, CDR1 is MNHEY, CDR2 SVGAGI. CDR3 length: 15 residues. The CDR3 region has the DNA TGTGCCAGCAGTTACCGCGGGACAGGGGGTGAAAAACTGTTTTTT. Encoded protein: CASSYRGTGGEKLFF.

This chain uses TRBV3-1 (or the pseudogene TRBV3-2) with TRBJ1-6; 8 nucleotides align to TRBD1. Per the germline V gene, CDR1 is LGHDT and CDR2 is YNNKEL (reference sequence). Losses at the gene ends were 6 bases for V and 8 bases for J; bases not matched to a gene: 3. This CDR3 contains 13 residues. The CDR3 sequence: CASRTGEDSPLHF. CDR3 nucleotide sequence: TGTGCCAGCAGGACAGGGGAGGATTCACCCCTCCACTTT.

CDR3 sequence: CASRAAGGAGNEQFF. CDR3 coding DNA: TGTGCCAGCAGGGCCGCCGGGGGCGCTGGCAATGAGCAGTTCTTC. This rearrangement joins TRBV2 to TRBJ2-1; perhaps D is TRBD1 or TRBD2 (6 bases each). Between the trimmed V and J ends, which lost 6 bases and 6 bases, there was a span of 18 bases. The CDR3 has 15 residues. In germline, CDR1 is SNHLY, CDR2 FYNNEI.

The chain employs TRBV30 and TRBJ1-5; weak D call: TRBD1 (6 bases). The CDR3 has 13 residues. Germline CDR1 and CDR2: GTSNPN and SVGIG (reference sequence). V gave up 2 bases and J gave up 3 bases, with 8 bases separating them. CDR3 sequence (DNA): TGTGCCTGGAGTTCAGGGGACAATCAGCCCCAGCATTTT. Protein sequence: CAWSSGDNQPQHF.

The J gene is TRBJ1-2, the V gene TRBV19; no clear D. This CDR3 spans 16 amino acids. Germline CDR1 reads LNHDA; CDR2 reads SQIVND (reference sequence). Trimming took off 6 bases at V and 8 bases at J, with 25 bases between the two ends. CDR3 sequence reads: CASSPPPGHRTHGYTF. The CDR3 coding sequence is TGTGCCAGTAGCCCGCCCCCCGGGCACCGAACCCACGGCTACACCTTC. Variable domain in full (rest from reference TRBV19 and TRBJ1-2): DGGITQSPKYLFRKEGQNVTLSCEQNLNHDAMYWYRQDPGQGLRLIYYSQIVNDFQKGDIAEGYSVSREKKESFPLTVTSAQKNPTAFYLCASSPPPGHRTHGYTFGSGTRLTVV.

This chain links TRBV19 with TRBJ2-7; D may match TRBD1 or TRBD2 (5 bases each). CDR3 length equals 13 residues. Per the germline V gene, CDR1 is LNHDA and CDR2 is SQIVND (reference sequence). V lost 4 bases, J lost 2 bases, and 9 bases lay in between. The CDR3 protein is CASSSPGPYEQYF. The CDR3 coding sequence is TGTGCCAGTAGTAGTCCGGGGCCCTACGAGCAGTACTTC.

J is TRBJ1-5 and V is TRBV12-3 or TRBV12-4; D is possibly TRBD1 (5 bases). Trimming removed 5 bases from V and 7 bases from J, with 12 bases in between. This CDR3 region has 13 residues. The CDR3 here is CASSPRGPQPQHF. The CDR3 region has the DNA TGTGCCAGCAGTCCAAGGGGTCCGCAGCCCCAGCATTTT.